This TCR beta chain stems from a study of blood T cell repertoires in COVID-19. About the research overall: Whether acute or convalescent, the COVID-19 samples came from the United States, Italy and Spain.

This clone turned up a few times. Looked up from germline, CDR1 is SNHLY and CDR2 is FYNNEI. This CDR3 region has 11 residues. V gave up 9 bases and J gave up 10 bases, with 15 bases separating them. Sequencing used immunoSEQ multiplex PCR; TCRdb keeps in-frame clones, though not all of them. The repertoire holds some 170,000 clones, with over 80% as singletons. This clonotype was sampled from a woman aged 70-85 years with acute or convalescent COVID-19. Sample: peripheral blood. The chain couples TRBV2 to TRBJ1-1; TRBD1 is a possible D gene (5 bases). The CDR3 region is CARMTQGTAFF. The CDR3 coding sequence is TGTGCCAGAATGACCCAGGGCACAGCTTTCTTT.